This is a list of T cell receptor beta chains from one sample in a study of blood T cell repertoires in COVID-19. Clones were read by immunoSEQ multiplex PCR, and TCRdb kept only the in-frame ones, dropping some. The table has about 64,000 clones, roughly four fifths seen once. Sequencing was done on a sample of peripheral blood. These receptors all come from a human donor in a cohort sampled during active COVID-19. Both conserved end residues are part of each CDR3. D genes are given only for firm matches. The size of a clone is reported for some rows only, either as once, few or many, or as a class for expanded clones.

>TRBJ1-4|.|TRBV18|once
CASSLLRDEKLFF
TGTGCCAGCTCACTCCTCCGTGATGAAAAACTGTTTTTT
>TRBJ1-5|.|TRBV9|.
CASSVEPARPQHF
TGTGCCAGCAGCGTAGAGCCCGCGCGGCCCCAGCATTTT
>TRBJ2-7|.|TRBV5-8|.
CASSFGGVPYEQYF
TGTGCCAGCAGCTTTGGAGGGGTTCCCTACGAGCAGTACTTC
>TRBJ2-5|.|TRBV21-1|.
CASSASLRQGLRETQYF
TGTGCCAGCAGCGCATCCCTCCGGCAGGGGCTTCGGGAGACCCAGTACTTC
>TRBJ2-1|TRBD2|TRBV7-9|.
CASQRGLADHNEQFF
TGTGCCAGCCAACGGGGACTAGCGGATCACAATGAGCAGTTCTTC
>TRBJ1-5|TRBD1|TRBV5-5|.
CASSGGQGQNQPQHF
TGTGCCAGCAGCGGGGGACAGGGGCAGAATCAGCCCCAGCATTTT
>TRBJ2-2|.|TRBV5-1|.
CASSFTGGTGELFF
TGCGCCAGCAGCTTTACCGGGGGCACCGGGGAGCTGTTTTTT
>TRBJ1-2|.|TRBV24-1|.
CATTQGREGDGYTF
TGTGCCACCACCCAAGGACGGGAGGGTGATGGCTACACCTTC
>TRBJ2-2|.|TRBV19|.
CASSILANTGELFF
TGTGCCAGTAGTATACTAGCTAACACCGGGGAGCTGTTTTTT
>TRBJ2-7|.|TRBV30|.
CAWSVLGAGEQYF
TGTGCCTGGAGTGTACTGGGGGCTGGCGAGCAGTACTTC
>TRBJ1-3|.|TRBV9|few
CASSVVGRSSGNTIYF
TGTGCCAGCAGCGTAGTCGGAAGGAGCTCTGGAAACACCATATATTTT
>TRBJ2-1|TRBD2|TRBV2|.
CASSPRRGTSSDEQFF
TGTGCCAGCAGCCCCCGGAGGGGGACTAGCAGCGATGAGCAGTTCTTC
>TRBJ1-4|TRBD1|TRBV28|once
CASRHGTGGEKLFF
TGTGCCAGCAGACACGGGACAGGGGGTGAAAAACTGTTTTTT
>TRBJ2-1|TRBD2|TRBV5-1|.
CASSLASGGVIGEQFF
TGCGCCAGCAGCTTGGCCTCGGGGGGAGTGATCGGTGAGCAGTTCTTC
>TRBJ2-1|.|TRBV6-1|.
CASSEGRARQFF
TGTGCCAGCAGTGAAGGGAGGGCTCGTCAGTTCTTC
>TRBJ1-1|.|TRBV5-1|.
CASSIIAGEGAFF
TGCGCCAGCAGCATAATTGCGGGGGAGGGAGCTTTCTTT
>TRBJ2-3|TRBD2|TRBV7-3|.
CASSRTPGGTTDTQYF
TGTGCCAGCAGCCGGACTCCGGGGGGAACCACAGATACGCAGTATTTT
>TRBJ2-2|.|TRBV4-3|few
CASSQDSRQNTGELFF
TGCGCCAGCAGCCAAGATAGTCGCCAGAACACCGGGGAGCTGTTTTTT
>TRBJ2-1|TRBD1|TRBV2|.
CASTGTGVRNEQFF
TGTGCCAGCACCGGGACAGGGGTCAGAAATGAGCAGTTCTTC
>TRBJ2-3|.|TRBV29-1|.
CSVEGQGTDTQYF
TGCAGCGTTGAAGGACAGGGCACAGATACGCAGTATTTT
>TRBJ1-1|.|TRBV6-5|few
CASSPQGMKNTEAFF
TGTGCCAGCAGCCCGCAGGGAATGAAGAACACTGAAGCTTTCTTT
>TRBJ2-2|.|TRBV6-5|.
CASSPTDTYTGELFF
TGTGCCAGCAGTCCGACCGACACGTACACCGGGGAGCTGTTTTTT
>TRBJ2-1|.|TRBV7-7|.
CASSLGGGEQFF
TGTGCTAGCAGCTTAGGGGGAGGTGAGCAGTTCTTC
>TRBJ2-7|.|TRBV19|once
CASSITSPGEQYF
TGTGCCAGTAGTATCACTAGCCCCGGGGAGCAGTACTTC
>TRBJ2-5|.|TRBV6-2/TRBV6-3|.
CASSLDWATETQYF
TGTGCCAGCAGTTTAGATTGGGCGACGGAGACCCAGTACTTC
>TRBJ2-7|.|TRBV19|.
CASSFRPSRLDSTIEQYF
TGTGCCAGTAGTTTCCGCCCCTCTAGGTTGGATTCAACAATCGAGCAGTACTTC
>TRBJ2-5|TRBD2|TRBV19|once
CASSIGRETSGGPRGVQYF
TGTGCCAGTAGTATCGGGCGGGAGACTAGCGGGGGCCCGCGGGGGGTCCAGTACTTC
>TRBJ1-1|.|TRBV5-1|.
CASSLVSGNTEAFF
TGCGCCAGCAGCTTGGTGTCGGGGAACACTGAAGCTTTCTTT
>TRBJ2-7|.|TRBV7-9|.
CASSLGPGGLQYF
TGTGCCAGCAGCTTAGGCCCCGGAGGGCTGCAGTACTTC
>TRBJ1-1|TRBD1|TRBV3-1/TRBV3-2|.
CASSQDSNRGNTEAFF
TGTGCCAGCAGCCAAGATTCAAACAGGGGGAACACTGAAGCTTTCTTT
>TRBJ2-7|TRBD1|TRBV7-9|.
CASSLGDRGFAEQYF
TGTGCCAGCAGCTTAGGGGACAGGGGGTTCGCCGAGCAGTACTTC
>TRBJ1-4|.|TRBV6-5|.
CASDDRRNEKLFF
TGTGCCAGCGATGACAGGAGGAATGAAAAACTGTTTTTT
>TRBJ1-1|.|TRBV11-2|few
CASSFSGANTEAFF
TGTGCCAGCAGCTTCTCAGGGGCAAACACTGAAGCTTTCTTT